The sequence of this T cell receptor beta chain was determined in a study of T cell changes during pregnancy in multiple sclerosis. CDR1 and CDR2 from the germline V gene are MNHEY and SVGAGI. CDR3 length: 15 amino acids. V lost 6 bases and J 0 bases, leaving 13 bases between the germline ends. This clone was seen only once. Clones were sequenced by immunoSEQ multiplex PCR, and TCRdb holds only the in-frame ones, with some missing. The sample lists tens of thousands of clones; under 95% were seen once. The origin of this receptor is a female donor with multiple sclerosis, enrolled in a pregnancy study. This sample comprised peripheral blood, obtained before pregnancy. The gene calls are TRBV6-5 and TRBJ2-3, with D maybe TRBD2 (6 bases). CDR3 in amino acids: CASSLGTSSTDTQYF. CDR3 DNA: TGTGCCAGCAGCCTAGGGACTTCTAGCACAGATACGCAGTATTTT.